This T cell receptor (beta chain) was captured by sequencing in a study of metastatic and nonmetastatic thyroid tumors. The germline V and J ends were trimmed by 7 bases and 3 bases, with 18 bases remaining between them. CDR3 length: 15 residues. The germline V gene has CDR1 KGHSH and CDR2 LQKENI. TCRdb re-processed the PCR reads through MiXCR. The table lists some 12,000 clones, roughly 33% of them singletons, with roughly 12% in the top ten. Patients were all untreated before their thyroid surgery. V and J are TRBV18 and TRBJ1-1; D unclear. Sequencing used tumor tissue. The source is a female donor with papillary thyroid cancer or a benign thyroid nodule (not recorded which). Some clones in this sample may be carry-over from other donors' samples. In DNA form, the CDR3 reads TGTGCCAGCTTCACCAGTAGTCTCCGAGACACTGAAGCTTTCTTT. Its translation is CASFTSSLRDTEAFF.